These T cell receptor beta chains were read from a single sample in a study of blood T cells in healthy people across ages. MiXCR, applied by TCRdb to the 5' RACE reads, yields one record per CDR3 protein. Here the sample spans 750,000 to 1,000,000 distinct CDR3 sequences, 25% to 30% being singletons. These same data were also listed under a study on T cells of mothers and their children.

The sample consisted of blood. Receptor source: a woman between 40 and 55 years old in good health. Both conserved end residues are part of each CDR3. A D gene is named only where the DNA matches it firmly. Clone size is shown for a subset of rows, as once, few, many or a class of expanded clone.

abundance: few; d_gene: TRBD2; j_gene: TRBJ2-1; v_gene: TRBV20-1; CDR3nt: TGCAGTGCTAGGACACCGGGACTAGCGGGGGGTAATGAGCAGTTCTTC; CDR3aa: CSARTPGLAGGNEQFF
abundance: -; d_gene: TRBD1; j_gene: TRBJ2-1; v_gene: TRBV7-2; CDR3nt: TGTGCCAGCAGCTCCCCGGGACAGGGGGGGAATGAGCGGTTCTTC; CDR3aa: CASSSPGQGGNERFF
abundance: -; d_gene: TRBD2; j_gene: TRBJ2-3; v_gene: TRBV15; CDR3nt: TGTGCCACCAGACCGAGGGAGGGATACCTCACAGATACGCAGTATTTT; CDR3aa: CATRPREGYLTDTQYF
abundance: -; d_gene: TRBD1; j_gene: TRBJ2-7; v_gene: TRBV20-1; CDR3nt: TGCAGTGCTTTGGGGGGACGACAGGGGGGCATCTACGAGCAGTACTTC; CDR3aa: CSALGGRQGGIYEQYF
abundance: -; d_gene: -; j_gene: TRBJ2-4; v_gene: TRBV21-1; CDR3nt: TGTGCCAGCAGCAAAGAGGGACACCCTCAAACCATTCAGTACTTC; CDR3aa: CASSKEGHPQTIQYF
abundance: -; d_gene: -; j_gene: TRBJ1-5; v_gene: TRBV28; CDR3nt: TGTGCCAGCACCACCCTCGACCGGGTAAATCAGCCCCAGCATTTT; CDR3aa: CASTTLDRVNQPQHF
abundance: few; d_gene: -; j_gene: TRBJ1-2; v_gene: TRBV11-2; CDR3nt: TGTGCCAGCAGCCGTACAGGGAACGACTATGGCTACACCTTC; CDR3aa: CASSRTGNDYGYTF
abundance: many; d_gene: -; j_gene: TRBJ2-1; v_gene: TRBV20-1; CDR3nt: TGCAGTGCCACCACGGGGGAGCAGTTCTTC; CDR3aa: CSATTGEQFF
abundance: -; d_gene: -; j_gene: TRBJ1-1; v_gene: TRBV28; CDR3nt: TGTGCCAGCAGTTTCCGGGGGGTAAGAACTGAAGCTTTCTTT; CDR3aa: CASSFRGVRTEAFF
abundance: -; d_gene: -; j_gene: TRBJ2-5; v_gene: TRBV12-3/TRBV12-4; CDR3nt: TGTGCCAGCAGTTTATCAGGGACCAAGGAGACCCAGTACTTC; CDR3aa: CASSLSGTKETQYF
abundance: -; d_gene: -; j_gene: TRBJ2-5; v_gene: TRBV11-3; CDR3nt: TGTGCCAGCAGCCACGGGACGGAGGGGCAGTACTTC; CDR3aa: CASSHGTEGQYF
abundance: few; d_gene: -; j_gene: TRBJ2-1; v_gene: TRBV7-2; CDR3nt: TGTGCCAGCAGGCTCCTAGACGGCGTCTCCTACAATGAGCAGTTCTTC; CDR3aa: CASRLLDGVSYNEQFF
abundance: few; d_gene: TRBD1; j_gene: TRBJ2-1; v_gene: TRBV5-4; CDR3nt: TGTGCCAGCAGCTCTGGGGACAGGGGGCGCAAGAATGAGCAGTTCTTC; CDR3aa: CASSSGDRGRKNEQFF
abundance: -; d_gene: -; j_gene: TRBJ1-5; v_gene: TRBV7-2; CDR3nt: TGTACCAGCAGACAAGACGGTGATCAGCCCCAGCATTTT; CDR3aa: CTSRQDGDQPQHF
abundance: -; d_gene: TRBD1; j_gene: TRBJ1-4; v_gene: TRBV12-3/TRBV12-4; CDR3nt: TGTGCCAGCAGCCTACAGGGGACGGCTAATGAAAAACTGTTTTTT; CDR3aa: CASSLQGTANEKLFF
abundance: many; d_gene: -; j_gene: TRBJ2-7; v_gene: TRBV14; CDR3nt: TGTGCCAGCAGCCAAGTATGGCAGGGCGACGAGCAGTACTTC; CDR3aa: CASSQVWQGDEQYF
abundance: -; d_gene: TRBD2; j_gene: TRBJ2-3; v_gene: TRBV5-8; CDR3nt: TGTGCCAGCAGCTTGGGCGTTAGCGGGGGGGCCGGCACAGATACGCGGTATTTT; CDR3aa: CASSLGVSGGAGTDTRYF
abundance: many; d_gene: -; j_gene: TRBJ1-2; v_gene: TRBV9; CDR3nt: TGTGCCAGCAGCGTAGGAGGAGGGGAGTATGGCTACACCTTC; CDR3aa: CASSVGGGEYGYTF
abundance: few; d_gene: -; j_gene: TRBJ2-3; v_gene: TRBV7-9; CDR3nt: TGTGCCAGCAGCCACGGGGGAGCCCACCATACGCAGTATTTT; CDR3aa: CASSHGGAHHTQYF
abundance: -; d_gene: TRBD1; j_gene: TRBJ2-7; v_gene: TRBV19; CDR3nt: TGTGCCAGTAGTATAGAAGACAGGGGGCCCTACGAGCAGTACTTC; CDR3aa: CASSIEDRGPYEQYF
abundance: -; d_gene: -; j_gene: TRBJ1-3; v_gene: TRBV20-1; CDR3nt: TGCAGTGCTAGTTCCAAGGTTGTTGGAAACACCATATATTTT; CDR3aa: CSASSKVVGNTIYF
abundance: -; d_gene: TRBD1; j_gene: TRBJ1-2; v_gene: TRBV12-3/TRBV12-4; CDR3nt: TGTGCCAGCAGTTCTTTCCAGGGGGCAGGTCGGGGCCACACCTTC; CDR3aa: CASSSFQGAGRGHTF
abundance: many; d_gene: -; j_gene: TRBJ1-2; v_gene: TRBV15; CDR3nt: TGTGCCACCAGCAGTGACTCCGGGGGCGGCTACACCTTC; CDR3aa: CATSSDSGGGYTF
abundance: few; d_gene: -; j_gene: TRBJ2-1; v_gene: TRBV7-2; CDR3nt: TGTGCCAGCAGCCCGGCGGCAGGTGAGCAGTTCTTC; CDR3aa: CASSPAAGEQFF
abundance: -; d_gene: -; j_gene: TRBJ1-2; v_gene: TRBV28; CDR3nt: TGTGCCAGCAGTTATACGCGGCGCCGGAATGGCTACACCTTC; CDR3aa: CASSYTRRRNGYTF
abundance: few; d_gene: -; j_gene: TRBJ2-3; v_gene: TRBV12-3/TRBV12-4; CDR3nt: TGTGCCAGCAGTATAGCGGACAGGACAGATACGCAGTATTTT; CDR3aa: CASSIADRTDTQYF
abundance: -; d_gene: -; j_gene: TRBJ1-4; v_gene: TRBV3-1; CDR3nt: TGTGCCAGCAGCCTCCTGAGGAATGAAAAACTGTTTTTT; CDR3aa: CASSLLRNEKLFF
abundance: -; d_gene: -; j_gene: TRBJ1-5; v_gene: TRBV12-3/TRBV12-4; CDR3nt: TGTGCCAGCACCATAAGACAGGTTAATTATCAGCCCCAGCATTTT; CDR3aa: CASTIRQVNYQPQHF
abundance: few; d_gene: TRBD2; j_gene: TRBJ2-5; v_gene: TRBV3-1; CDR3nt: TGTGCCAGCAGCCAAGATGGCGGGGGGTGGGAGACCCAGTACTTC; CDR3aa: CASSQDGGGWETQYF